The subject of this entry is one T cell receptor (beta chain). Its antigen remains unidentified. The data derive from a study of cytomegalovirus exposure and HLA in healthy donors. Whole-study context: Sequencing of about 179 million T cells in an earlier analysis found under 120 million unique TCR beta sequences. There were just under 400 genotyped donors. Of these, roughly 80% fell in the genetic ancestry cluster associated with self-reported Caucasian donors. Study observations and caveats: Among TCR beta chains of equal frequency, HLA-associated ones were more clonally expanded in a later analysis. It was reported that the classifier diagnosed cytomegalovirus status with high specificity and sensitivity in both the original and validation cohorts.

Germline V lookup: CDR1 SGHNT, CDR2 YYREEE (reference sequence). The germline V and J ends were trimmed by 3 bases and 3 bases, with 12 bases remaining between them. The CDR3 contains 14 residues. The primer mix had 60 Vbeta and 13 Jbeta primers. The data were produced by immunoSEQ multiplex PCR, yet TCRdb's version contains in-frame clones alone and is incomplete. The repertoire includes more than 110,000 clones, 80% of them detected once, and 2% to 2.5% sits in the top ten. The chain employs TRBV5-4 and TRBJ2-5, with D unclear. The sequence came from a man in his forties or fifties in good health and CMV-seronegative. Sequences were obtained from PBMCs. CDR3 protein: CASSSLALEETQYF. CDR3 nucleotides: TGTGCCAGCAGCTCGTTGGCCCTAGAAGAGACCCAGTACTTC.